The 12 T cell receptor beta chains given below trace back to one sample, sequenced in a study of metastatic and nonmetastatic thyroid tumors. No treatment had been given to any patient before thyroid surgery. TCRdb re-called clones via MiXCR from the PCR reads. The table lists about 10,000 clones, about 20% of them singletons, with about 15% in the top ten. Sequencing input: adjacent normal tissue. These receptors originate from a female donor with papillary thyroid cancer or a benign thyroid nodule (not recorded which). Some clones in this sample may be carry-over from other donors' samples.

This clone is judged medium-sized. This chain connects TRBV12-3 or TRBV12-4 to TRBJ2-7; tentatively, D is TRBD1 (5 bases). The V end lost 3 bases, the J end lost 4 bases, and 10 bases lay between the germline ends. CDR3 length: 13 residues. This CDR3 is CASSFRAGYEQYF. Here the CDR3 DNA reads TGTGCCAGCAGTTTTCGGGCAGGGTACGAGCAGTACTTC.

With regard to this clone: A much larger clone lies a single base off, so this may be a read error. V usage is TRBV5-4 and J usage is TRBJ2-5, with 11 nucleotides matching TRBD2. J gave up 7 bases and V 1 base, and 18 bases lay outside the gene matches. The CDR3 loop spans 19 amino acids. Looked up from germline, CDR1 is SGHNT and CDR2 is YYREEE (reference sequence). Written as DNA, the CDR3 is TGTGCCAGCAGCTTGTTGGTAGCGGGAGGGTCGGTGCCCGTTAGGACCCAGTACTTC. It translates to CASSLLVAGGSVPVRTQYF.

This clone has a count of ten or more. CDR3 protein: CASSVSPVTYEQYF. In nucleotides, the CDR3 is TGTGCCAGCAGCGTAAGTCCGGTGACTTACGAGCAGTACTTC. The gene calls are TRBV9 and TRBJ2-7; D is undetermined. The length of the CDR3 is 14 residues. Per germline, CDR1 SGDLS and CDR2 YYNGEE. Trimming removed 1 base at V and 4 bases at J, with 12 bases between.

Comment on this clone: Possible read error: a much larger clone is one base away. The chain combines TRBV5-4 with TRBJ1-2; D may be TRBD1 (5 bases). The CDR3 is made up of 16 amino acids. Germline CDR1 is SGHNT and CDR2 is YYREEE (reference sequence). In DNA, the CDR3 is TGTGTCAGCAGCAGCTTCAGGGACCGGGACTCCTGTGGCTACACCTTC. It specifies CVSSSFRDRDSCGYTF. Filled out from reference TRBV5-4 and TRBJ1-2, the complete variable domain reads ETGVTQSPTHLIKTRGQQVTLRCSSQSGHNTVSWYQQALGQGPQFIFQYYREEENGRGNFPPRFSGLQFPNYSSELNVNALELDDSALYLCVSSSFRDRDSCGYTFGSGTRLTVV.

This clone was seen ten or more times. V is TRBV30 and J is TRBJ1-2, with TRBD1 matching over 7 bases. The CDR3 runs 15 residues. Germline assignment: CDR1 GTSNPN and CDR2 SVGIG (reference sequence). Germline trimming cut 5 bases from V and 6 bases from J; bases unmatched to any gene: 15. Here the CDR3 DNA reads TGTGCCTGGTTTCAGGGGCAGGGGGATGGGAATGGCTACACCTTC. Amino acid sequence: CAWFQGQGDGNGYTF.

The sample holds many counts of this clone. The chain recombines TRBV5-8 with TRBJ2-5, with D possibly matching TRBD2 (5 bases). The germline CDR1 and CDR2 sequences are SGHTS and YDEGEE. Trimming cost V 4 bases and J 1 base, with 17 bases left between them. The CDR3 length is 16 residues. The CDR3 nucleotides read TGTGCCAGCAGCACTCCTCTAGCTGGCGTCCAAGAGACCCAGTACTTC. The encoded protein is CASSTPLAGVQETQYF.

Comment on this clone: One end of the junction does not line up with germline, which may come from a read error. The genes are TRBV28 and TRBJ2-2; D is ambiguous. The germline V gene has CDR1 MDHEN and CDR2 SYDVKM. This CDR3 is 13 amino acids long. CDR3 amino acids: CAGSLISSRELFF. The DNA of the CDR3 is TGTGCCGGCAGTTTGATTTCCAGTCGGGAGCTGTTTTTT.

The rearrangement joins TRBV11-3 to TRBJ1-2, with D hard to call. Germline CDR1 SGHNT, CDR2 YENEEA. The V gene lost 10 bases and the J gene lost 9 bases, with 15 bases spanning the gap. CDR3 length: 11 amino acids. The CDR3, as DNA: TGTGCCACCCAGCCTAAGCACAGCTACACCTTC. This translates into CATQPKHSYTF.

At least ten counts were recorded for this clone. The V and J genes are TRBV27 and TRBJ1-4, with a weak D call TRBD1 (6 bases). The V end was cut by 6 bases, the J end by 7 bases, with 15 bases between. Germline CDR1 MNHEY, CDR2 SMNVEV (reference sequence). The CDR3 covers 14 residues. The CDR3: CASRGEGEGEKLFF. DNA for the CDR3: TGTGCCAGCAGGGGAGAGGGGGAAGGTGAAAAACTGTTTTTT. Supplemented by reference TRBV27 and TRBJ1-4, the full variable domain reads EAQVTQNPRYLITVTGKKLTVTCSQNMNHEYMSWYRQDPGLGLRQIYYSMNVEVTDKGDVPEGYKVSRKEKRNFPLILESPSPNQTSLYFCASRGEGEGEKLFFGSGTQLSVL.

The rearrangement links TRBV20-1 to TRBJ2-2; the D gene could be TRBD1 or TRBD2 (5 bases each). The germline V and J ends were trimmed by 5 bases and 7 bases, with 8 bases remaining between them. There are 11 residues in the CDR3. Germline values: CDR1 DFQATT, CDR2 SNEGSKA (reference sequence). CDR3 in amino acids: CSAGGDGELFF. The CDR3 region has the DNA TGCAGTGCTGGGGGAGACGGGGAGCTGTTTTTT.

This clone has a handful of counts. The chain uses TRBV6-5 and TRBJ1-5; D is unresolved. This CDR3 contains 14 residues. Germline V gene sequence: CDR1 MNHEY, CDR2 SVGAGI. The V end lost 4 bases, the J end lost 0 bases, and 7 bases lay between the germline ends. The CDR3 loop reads CASSFSFSNQPQHF. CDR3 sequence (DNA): TGTGCCAGCAGTTTCAGCTTTAGCAATCAGCCCCAGCATTTT.

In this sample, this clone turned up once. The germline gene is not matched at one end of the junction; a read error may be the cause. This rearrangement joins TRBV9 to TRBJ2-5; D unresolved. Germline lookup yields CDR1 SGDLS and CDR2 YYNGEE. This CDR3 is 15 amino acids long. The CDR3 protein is CAISVLSWLGETQYF. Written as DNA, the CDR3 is TGTGCCATCAGCGTTCTCAGCTGGTTAGGGGAGACCCAGTACTTC.